Shown below are 24 T cell receptor beta chains from a single sample sequenced in a study of graft-versus-host responses after intestinal transplantation. Using immunoSEQ multiplex PCR, the repertoire was profiled, and TCRdb retains in-frame clones only, with some absent. The table includes 70,000 or so clones, over 75% detected once. Their specific antigens are unknown. This specimen was unstimulated CD4+ T cells sorted from spleen or lymph node cells, taken before transplant. All receptors come from a human donor who was the organ donor for an intestinal transplant.

The chain joins TRBV6-5 to TRBJ2-5; the D gene is possibly TRBD1 (6 bases). CDR1 and CDR2 from the germline V gene are MNHEY and SVGAGI. The CDR3 length is 14 residues. V gave up 5 bases and J gave up 5 bases, with 15 bases separating them. CDR3 DNA: TGTGCCAGCAGTGAAGACTCCAGGGGCGAGACCCAGTACTTC. As protein: CASSEDSRGETQYF.

This clone came up a few times. V usage is TRBV7-9 and J usage is TRBJ1-2; a possible D gene is TRBD1 (6 bases). The V and J ends lost 6 bases and 6 bases respectively, with 17 bases between them. Germline V gene lookup returns CDR1 SEHNR and CDR2 FQNEAQ (reference sequence). There are 14 residues in the CDR3. The CDR3 DNA is TGTGCCAGCAGTGACGACAGGCTTTTAAATGGCTACACCTTC. This gives the protein CASSDDRLLNGYTF.

A note on this clone: One junction end disagrees with the germline gene, perhaps due to a read error. Other nucleotide sequences from this sample produce the same CDR3. The chain combines TRBV4-1 with TRBJ1-3, with D possibly being TRBD1 (5 bases). The CDR3 consists of 18 residues. Germline lookup yields CDR1 MGHRA and CDR2 YSYEKL. The CDR3 region has the DNA TGCGCCAGCAGCCAAGATGGTGGTGCGGGACTCTCTGGAAACACTATATATTTT. It encodes CASSQDGGAGLSGNTIYF.

CDR3 coding DNA: TGTGCCTGGACCGTGACGGACGGGGGGGGCACCGGGGAGCTGTTTTTT. This codes for CAWTVTDGGGTGELFF. V is TRBV30 and J is TRBJ2-2; 8 bases are a match to TRBD2. Germline V gene sequence: CDR1 GTSNPN, CDR2 SVGIG (reference sequence). The CDR3 sequence is 16 residues long. Trimming cost V 4 bases and J 4 bases; bases outside gene matches: 11.

This sequence joins TRBV4-3 and TRBJ2-5; 9 bases line up with TRBD2. In germline, CDR1 is LGHNA, CDR2 YSLEER. V lost 0 bases, J lost 5 bases, and 7 bases stayed unmatched. The CDR3 runs to 16 residues. The CDR3 is CASSQDAGGPTETQYF. The CDR3 DNA reads TGCGCCAGCAGCCAAGATGCGGGGGGGCCGACGGAGACCCAGTACTTC.

The gene calls are TRBV18 and TRBJ2-2; TRBD1 matches 9 bases. The CDR3 has 16 amino acids. The junction had 4 bases not matched to a gene; V was cut back by 0 bases and J by 5 bases. The germline V gene encodes CDR1 KGHSH and CDR2 LQKENI. The CDR3 spells CASSPPGQGGTGELFF. CDR3 DNA: TGTGCCAGCTCACCACCGGGACAGGGCGGAACCGGGGAGCTGTTTTTT. Full variable domain (rest looked up from reference TRBV18 and TRBJ2-2): NAGVMQNPRHLVRRRGQEARLRCSPMKGHSHVYWYRQLPEEGLKFMVYLQKENIIDESGMPKERFSAEFPKEGPSILRIQQVVRGDSAAYFCASSPPGQGGTGELFFGEGSRLTVL.

The chain uses TRBV7-9 and TRBJ1-5, with D maybe TRBD1 (5 bases). The CDR3 is made up of 17 amino acids. Deletions cut 4 bases from V and 6 bases from J, with 22 bases between. CDR1 and CDR2 (germline): SEHNR, FQNEAQ (reference sequence). Here the CDR3 reads CASSWGSGGRDFQPQHF. The CDR3 coding sequence is TGTGCCAGCAGCTGGGGCTCGGGTGGCAGGGATTTTCAGCCCCAGCATTTT.

V usage is TRBV7-6 and J usage is TRBJ2-3; 7 positions agree with TRBD2. This CDR3 has 14 amino acids. The germline CDR1 and CDR2 sequences are SGHVS and FNYEAQ. The junction had 2 bases not matched to a gene; V was cut back by 5 bases and J by 0 bases. Here the CDR3 DNA reads TGTGCCAGCAGCCACGGGGGGAGCACAGATACGCAGTATTTT. It translates to CASSHGGSTDTQYF.

The chain has TRBV7-2 and TRBJ2-3, with unresolved D. The CDR3 sequence is 15 residues long. Germline CDR1 and CDR2: SGHTA and FQGNSA. Trimming shortened V by 7 bases and J by 6 bases, and 20 bases separated the two germline ends. CDR3 in amino acids: CASILYSTLYDTQYF. The CDR3 DNA reads as TGTGCCAGCATCCTATACTCAACTCTGTACGATACGCAGTATTTT.

The rearrangement uses TRBV28 and TRBJ2-2, with D tentatively TRBD2 (6 bases). The CDR3 sequence is 15 residues long. CDR1 and CDR2 from the germline V gene are MDHEN and SYDVKM. Trimming took off 4 bases at V and 0 bases at J, with 9 bases between the two ends. The CDR3 nucleotides are TGTGCCAGCAGTTCTCGGGGGTCGAACACCGGGGAGCTGTTTTTT. Amino acid sequence: CASSSRGSNTGELFF.

This clone was found once. This chain connects TRBV28 to TRBJ2-2; 9 positions agree with TRBD1. The V and J ends lost 6 bases and 4 bases, in that order; junction bases with no gene match: 3. The CDR3 consists of 14 residues. CDR1 is MDHEN, CDR2 SYDVKM, per germline. This CDR3 is CASSRQGGTGELFF. In nucleotides, the CDR3 is TGTGCCAGCAGCAGACAGGGGGGCACCGGGGAGCTGTTTTTT.

V is TRBV29-1 and J is TRBJ2-2; TRBD1 matches 10 bases. CDR1 SQVTM and CDR2 ANQGSEA come from the germline V gene. The V and J ends lost 7 bases and 4 bases, in that order; junction bases with no gene match: 6. The CDR3 totals 14 residues. CDR3 bases: TGCAGCGCCTCCGGGACAGGGGTCACCGGGGAGCTGTTTTTT. Translated, it gives CSASGTGVTGELFF.

This chain connects TRBV28 to TRBJ1-3; D gene unclear. The CDR3 runs 14 residues. CDR1 and CDR2 (germline): MDHEN, SYDVKM. Trimming stripped 6 bases from V and 1 base from J, with 10 bases between. The DNA for the CDR3 is TGTGCCAGCAGCTTCTTAGCTTCTGGAAACACCATATATTTT. This sequence encodes CASSFLASGNTIYF. Full variable domain (rest looked up from reference TRBV28 and TRBJ1-3): DVKVTQSSRYLVKRTGEKVFLECVQDMDHENMFWYRQDPGLGLRLIYFSYDVKMKEKGDIPEGYSVSREKKERFSLILESASTNQTSMYLCASSFLASGNTIYFGEGSWLTVV.

The V call is TRBV7-2, the J call TRBJ1-1; no reliable D call. V was pared by 5 bases and J by 1 base, with 8 bases between. This CDR3 comprises 13 residues. Germline CDR1 is SGHTA and CDR2 is FQGNSA. The chain's CDR3 is CASSPPGNTEAFF. The CDR3 DNA follows: TGTGCCAGCAGCCCCCCGGGGAACACTGAAGCTTTCTTT.

The chain uses TRBV4-2 and TRBJ1-1; TRBD1 might be the D (6 bases). CDR1 LGHNA and CDR2 YNFKEQ come from the germline V gene. V shed 4 bases and J shed 5 bases, with 20 bases lying between them. The CDR3 is 16 amino acids. CDR3: CASSPFTQQGTTEAFF. The CDR3 DNA reads TGTGCCAGCAGCCCATTTACCCAACAGGGCACTACTGAAGCTTTCTTT.

The chain employs TRBV2 and TRBJ1-1; possible D gene TRBD1, 6 bases. The CDR3 consists of 15 residues. Germline-derived CDR1 and CDR2 are SNHLY and FYNNEI. V was pared by 8 bases and J by 3 bases, with 19 bases between. CDR3 DNA sequence: TGTGCCAGCTCGGGAAACGGCAGGGGTTACACTGAAGCTTTCTTT. Translated, it gives CASSGNGRGYTEAFF.

The chain joins TRBV6-5 to TRBJ2-1; 7 bases are shared with TRBD2. Germline V gives CDR1 MNHEY, CDR2 SVGAGI. This CDR3 has 12 amino acids. Losses at the gene ends were 4 bases for V and 10 bases for J; bases not matched to a gene: 4. The CDR3 loop is CASSFLSGEQFF. CDR3 nucleotide sequence: TGTGCCAGCAGTTTCCTTAGCGGGGAGCAGTTCTTC.

The chain employs TRBV19 and TRBJ1-2; tentatively, D is TRBD1 (5 bases). The CDR3 is 16 residues long. Trimming removed 8 bases at V and 3 bases at J, with 22 bases between. Looked up from germline, CDR1 is LNHDA and CDR2 is SQIVND (reference sequence). CDR3 in amino acids: CASGPNRGVVDYGYTF. The CDR3 DNA reads TGTGCCAGTGGCCCCAATCGGGGGGTTGTTGACTATGGCTACACCTTC.

J is TRBJ1-2 and V is TRBV9; no reliable D call. With 0 bases removed from V and 8 bases from J, the gap between germline ends came to 23 bases. Germline assignment: CDR1 SGDLS and CDR2 YYNGEE. This CDR3 contains 17 residues. CDR3 coding DNA: TGTGCCAGCAGCGTAGTGTCAATCCCAGACGGGGTAAGGGGCTACACCTTC. Translated, it gives CASSVVSIPDGVRGYTF. The variable domain in full, with the rest retrieved from reference TRBV9 and TRBJ1-2, is DSGVTQTPKHLITATGQRVTLRCSPRSGDLSVYWYQQSLDQGLQFLIQYYNGEERAKGNILERFSAQQFPDLHSELNLSSLELGDSALYFCASSVVSIPDGVRGYTFGSGTRLTVV.

This rearrangement joins TRBV19 to TRBJ1-2; TRBD1 might be the D (6 bases). CDR3 length: 14 residues. Trimming took 2 bases from V and 0 from J, leaving 7 bases between them. CDR1 and CDR2 from the germline V gene are LNHDA and SQIVND (reference sequence). The chain's CDR3 is CASSIQGSNYGYTF. In nucleotides, the CDR3 is TGTGCCAGTAGTATACAGGGGTCTAACTATGGCTACACCTTC.

CDR3 bases: TGTGCCATCAGTAGACACCAGGGAGGGGATGGCTACACCTTC. This encodes CAISRHQGGDGYTF. The rearrangement joins TRBV10-3 to TRBJ1-2; TRBD1 is a possible D gene (5 bases). Trimming left V 5 bases short and J 6 bases short, with 16 bases between. CDR1 is ENHRY, CDR2 SYGVKD, per germline. The CDR3 spans 14 residues.

This clone appeared once. This chain uses TRBV19 with TRBJ1-5; 9 bases are a match to TRBD1. There are 14 residues in the CDR3. V was pared by 6 bases and J by 6 bases, with 6 bases of the junction left unmatched. The germline CDR1 and CDR2 sequences are LNHDA and SQIVND (reference sequence). CDR3 in amino acids: CASSRGQGGQPQHF. Written as DNA, the CDR3 is TGTGCCAGTAGCCGGGGACAGGGCGGTCAGCCCCAGCATTTT.

The DNA of the CDR3 is TGTGCCAGCAGTCTGACTAGCACAGATACGCAGTATTTT. Protein: CASSLTSTDTQYF. The chain is built from TRBV6-4 and TRBJ2-3; D call uncertain. Germline lookup yields CDR1 MRHNA and CDR2 SNTAGT. CDR3 length equals 13 residues. V was cut by 5 bases and J by 0 bases, with 6 bases left in between.

The rearrangement uses TRBV28 and TRBJ1-1; D is perhaps TRBD1 (5 bases). The CDR3 is 14 amino acids. V lost 3 bases to trimming and J lost 1 base, with 9 bases between them. Germline assignment: CDR1 MDHEN and CDR2 SYDVKM. The CDR3 DNA sequence: TGTGCCAGCAGTTTGCGGGGGGGGAACACTGAAGCTTTCTTT. Its protein product is CASSLRGGNTEAFF. The whole variable domain, filled in from reference TRBV28 and TRBJ1-1, reads DVKVTQSSRYLVKRTGEKVFLECVQDMDHENMFWYRQDPGLGLRLIYFSYDVKMKEKGDIPEGYSVSREKKERFSLILESASTNQTSMYLCASSLRGGNTEAFFGQGTRLTVV.